A selection of T cell receptor beta chains follows, all from one sample in a study of T cell clonotyping in hematopoietic cell transplantation. This table comes from immunoSEQ multiplex PCR, and its TCRdb copy is limited to in-frame clones, with some not included. The repertoire holds under 9,500 clones, with roughly 90% as singletons. Sequences were derived from PBMCs, sampled 180 days after allogeneic stem cell transplant. These receptor sequences come from a human patient who had an allogeneic stem cell transplant, so the T cells may come from the graft donor. The donor label of this sample is uncertain. Some clones in this sample may be carry-over from other donors' samples. CDR3s include the opening cysteine and the closing phenylalanine or tryptophan. A D gene is named only where the DNA matches it firmly. Clone sizes are given selectively: once, few, many, or a class where the clone is expanded.

cdr3_aa,cdr3_nt,v_call,j_call,d_call,clone_size
CASSLAGTSFNEQFF,TGTGCCAGCAGCTTAGCTGGGACTAGCTTCAATGAGCAGTTCTTC,TRBV7-9,TRBJ2-1,TRBD2,.
CASSILQGLNEKLFF,TGTGCCAGTAGTATCTTACAGGGGCTTAATGAAAAACTGTTTTTT,TRBV19,TRBJ1-4,TRBD1,.
CASSLGAGGYTF,TGTGCCAGCAGCTTGGGGGCAGGTGGCTACACCTTC,TRBV5-4,TRBJ1-2,.,.
CASSQDYGTGVNQPQHF,TGCGCCAGCAGCCAAGATTATGGGACAGGGGTCAATCAGCCCCAGCATTTT,TRBV4-1,TRBJ1-5,TRBD1,once
CASSSITLGEISGNTIYF,TGTGCCAGCAGCTCGATAACCCTCGGGGAGATCTCTGGAAACACCATATATTTT,TRBV13,TRBJ1-3,.,few
CATQSGTGNYGYTF,TGTGCCACCCAGTCAGGGACCGGCAACTATGGCTACACCTTC,TRBV6-1,TRBJ1-2,.,.
CAISEKGTVGYTF,TGTGCCATCAGTGAGAAAGGGACCGTTGGCTACACCTTC,TRBV10-3,TRBJ1-2,.,.
CSVEGTPGQGETFF,TGCAGCGTTGAAGGTACACCGGGACAGGGTGAGACTTTCTTT,TRBV29-1,TRBJ1-1,TRBD1,.
CASSQHGTPWPYEQYF,TGCGCCAGCAGTCAACACGGGACTCCCTGGCCCTACGAGCAGTACTTC,TRBV23-1,TRBJ2-7,.,.
CASSSGTGRSERTEAFF,TGTGCCAGTAGTTCCGGGACAGGGAGAAGTGAACGGACTGAAGCTTTCTTT,TRBV19,TRBJ1-1,TRBD1,.
CASSLQGRSNTEAFF,TGTGCCAGCAGCTTACAGGGAAGGTCTAACACTGAAGCTTTCTTT,TRBV5-6,TRBJ1-1,.,.
CASSATGGSLYGYTF,TGTGCCAGCAGCGCAACAGGGGGCTCCCTCTATGGCTACACCTTC,TRBV9,TRBJ1-2,TRBD1,.
CASSLGPAWDTQYF,TGTGCCAGCAGCCTAGGACCGGCGTGGGATACGCAGTATTTT,TRBV7-2,TRBJ2-3,.,.
CASSPLGARGYTF,TGTGCCAGCTCACCTCTCGGGGCAAGAGGCTACACCTTC,TRBV18,TRBJ1-2,.,.
CASSPRQGNTEAFF,TGTGCCAGCAGCCCCCGACAGGGGAACACTGAAGCTTTCTTT,TRBV9,TRBJ1-1,TRBD1,.
CASSLAYMGMDEKLFF,TGCGCCAGCAGCTTGGCATATATGGGTATGGATGAAAAACTGTTTTTT,TRBV5-1,TRBJ1-4,.,.
CASRFLGTASYNEQFF,TGTGCCAGCAGATTCCTTGGGACAGCCTCCTACAATGAGCAGTTCTTC,TRBV21-1,TRBJ2-1,.,.
CAWRGLGLADSYEQYF,TGTGCCTGGAGGGGGTTGGGACTAGCGGACTCCTACGAGCAGTACTTC,TRBV30,TRBJ2-7,TRBD2,.
CASSWGTDNTEAFF,TGTGCCAGCAGCTGGGGGACAGACAACACTGAAGCTTTCTTT,TRBV6-5,TRBJ1-1,TRBD1,.
CASSSPRGQNTGELFF,TGTGCCAGCAGCTCCCCTCGCGGGCAGAACACCGGGGAGCTGTTTTTT,TRBV7-2,TRBJ2-2,.,.
CASSPSDGPYEQYF,TGCGCCAGCAGCCCTTCGGACGGCCCATACGAGCAGTACTTC,TRBV5-1,TRBJ2-7,.,.
CAWSVGSLSNQPQHF,TGTGCCTGGAGTGTGGGCAGTTTGAGCAATCAGCCCCAGCATTTT,TRBV30,TRBJ1-5,.,.
CASSPGSGRGDYGYTF,TGTGCCAGCAGCCCCGGGTCAGGCAGGGGAGACTATGGCTACACCTTC,TRBV11-2,TRBJ1-2,.,.
CASSVGAGYEQYF,TGCGCCAGCAGCGTCGGGGCCGGCTACGAGCAGTACTTC,TRBV5-1,TRBJ2-7,.,.
CAWSVQGETQYF,TGTGCCTGGAGTGTCCAGGGGGAGACCCAGTACTTC,TRBV30,TRBJ2-5,.,.
CASSYTGTRGLFF,TGTGCCAGCAGTTACACCGGGACCCGGGGGCTGTTTTTT,TRBV6-5,TRBJ2-2,.,.
CASSSPRDSWRDEQYF,TGTGCCAGCAGTTCCCCCCGCGACTCGTGGCGAGACGAGCAGTACTTC,TRBV6-5,TRBJ2-7,.,.
CASSSQIGDTQYF,TGCGCCAGCAGTTCTCAAATCGGAGATACGCAGTATTTT,TRBV10-2,TRBJ2-3,.,few